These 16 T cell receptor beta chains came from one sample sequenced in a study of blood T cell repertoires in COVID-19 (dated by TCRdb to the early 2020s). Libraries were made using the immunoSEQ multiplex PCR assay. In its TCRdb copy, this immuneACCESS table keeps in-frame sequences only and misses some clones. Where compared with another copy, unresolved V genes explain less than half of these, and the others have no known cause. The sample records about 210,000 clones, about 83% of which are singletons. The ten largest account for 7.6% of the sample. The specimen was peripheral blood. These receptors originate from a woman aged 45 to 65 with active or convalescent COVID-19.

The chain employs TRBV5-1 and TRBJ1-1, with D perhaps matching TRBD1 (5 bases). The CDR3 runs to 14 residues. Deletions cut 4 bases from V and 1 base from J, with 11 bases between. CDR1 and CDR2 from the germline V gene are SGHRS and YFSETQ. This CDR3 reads CASSPGGTNTEAFF. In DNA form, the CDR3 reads TGCGCCAGCAGCCCCGGGGGGACGAACACTGAAGCTTTCTTT.

CDR3 bases: TGTGCCAGCAGCCAAGGGGCAGGGGGTCATGGTGAGCAGTTCTTC. This sequence encodes CASSQGAGGHGEQFF. This rearrangement joins TRBV3-1 (or the pseudogene TRBV3-2) to TRBJ2-1; TRBD1 matches 7 bases. The germline V gene has CDR1 LGHDT and CDR2 YNNKEL (reference sequence). The V gene end was trimmed by 1 base and the J gene end by 9 bases; junction bases not matched to a gene: 9. This CDR3 spans 15 amino acids.

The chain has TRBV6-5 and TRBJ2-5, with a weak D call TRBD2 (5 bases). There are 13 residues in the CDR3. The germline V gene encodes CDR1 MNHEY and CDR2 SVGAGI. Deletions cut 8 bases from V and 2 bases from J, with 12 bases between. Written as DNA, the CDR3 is TGTGCCAGCTCCATGGAGGTGCAAGAGACCCAGTACTTC. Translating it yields CASSMEVQETQYF.

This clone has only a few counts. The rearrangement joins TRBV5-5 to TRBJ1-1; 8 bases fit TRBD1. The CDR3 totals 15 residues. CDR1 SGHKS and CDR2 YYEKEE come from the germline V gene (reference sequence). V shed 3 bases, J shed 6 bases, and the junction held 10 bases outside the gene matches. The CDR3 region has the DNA TGTGCCAGCAGCTCGGGGCACAGGGGGTTATCTGAAGCTTTCTTT. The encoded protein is CASSSGHRGLSEAFF.

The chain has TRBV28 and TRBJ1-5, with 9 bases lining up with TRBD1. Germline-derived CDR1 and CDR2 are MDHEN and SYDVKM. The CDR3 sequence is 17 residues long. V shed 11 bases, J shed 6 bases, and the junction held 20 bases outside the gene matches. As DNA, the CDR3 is TGTGCCTGCCACGCCCCAAGGAAGGACAGGGGTGGTCAGCCCCAGCATTTT. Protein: CACHAPRKDRGGQPQHF.

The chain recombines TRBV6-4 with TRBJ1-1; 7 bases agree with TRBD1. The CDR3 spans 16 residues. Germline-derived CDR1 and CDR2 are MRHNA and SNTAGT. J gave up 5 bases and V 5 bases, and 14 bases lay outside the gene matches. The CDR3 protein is CASSPTRQGPWTEAFF. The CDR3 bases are TGTGCCAGCAGTCCGACTCGACAGGGTCCGTGGACTGAAGCTTTCTTT.

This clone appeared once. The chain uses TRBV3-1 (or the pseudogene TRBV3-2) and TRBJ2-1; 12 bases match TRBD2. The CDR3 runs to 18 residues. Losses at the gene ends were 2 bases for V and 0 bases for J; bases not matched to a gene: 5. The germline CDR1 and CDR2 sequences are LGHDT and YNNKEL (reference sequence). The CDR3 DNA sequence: TGTGCCAGCAGCCAATTTACTAGCGGGAGGATCTCCTACAATGAGCAGTTCTTC. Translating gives CASSQFTSGRISYNEQFF.

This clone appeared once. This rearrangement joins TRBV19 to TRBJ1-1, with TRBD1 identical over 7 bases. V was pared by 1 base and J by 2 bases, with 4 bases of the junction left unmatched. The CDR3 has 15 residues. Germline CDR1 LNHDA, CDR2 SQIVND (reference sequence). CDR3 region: CASSIGQGGNTEAFF. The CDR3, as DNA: TGTGCCAGTAGTATAGGACAGGGAGGTAACACTGAAGCTTTCTTT.

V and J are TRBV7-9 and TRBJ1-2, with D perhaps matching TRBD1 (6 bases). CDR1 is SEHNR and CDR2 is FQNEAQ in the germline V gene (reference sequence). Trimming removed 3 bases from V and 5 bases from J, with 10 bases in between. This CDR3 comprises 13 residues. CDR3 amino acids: CASSLPGVYGYTF. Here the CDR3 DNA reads TGTGCCAGCAGCTTGCCAGGGGTTTATGGCTACACCTTC.

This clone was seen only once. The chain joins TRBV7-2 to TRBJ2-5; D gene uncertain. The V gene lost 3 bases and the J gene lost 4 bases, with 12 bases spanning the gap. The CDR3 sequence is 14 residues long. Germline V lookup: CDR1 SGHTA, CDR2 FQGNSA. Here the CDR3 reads CASSFDEVRETQYF. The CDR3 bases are TGTGCCAGCAGCTTCGACGAGGTTCGAGAGACCCAGTACTTC.

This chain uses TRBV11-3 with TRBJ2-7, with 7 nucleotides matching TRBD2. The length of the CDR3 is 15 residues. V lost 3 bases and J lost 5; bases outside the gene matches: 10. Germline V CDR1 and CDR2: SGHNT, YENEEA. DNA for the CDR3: TGTGCCAGCAGCTTCGGTCGGGAGGCGTTCCACGAGCAGTACTTC. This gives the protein CASSFGREAFHEQYF.

In DNA form, the CDR3 reads TGCGCCAGCAGCCGATTACAGGGAACTTATGGCTACACCTTC. Its translation is CASSRLQGTYGYTF. The V gene is TRBV4-1, the J gene TRBJ1-2, with D possibly matching TRBD1 (6 bases). The length of the CDR3 is 14 residues. In germline, CDR1 is MGHRA, CDR2 YSYEKL. Between the trimmed V and J ends, which lost 4 bases and 5 bases, there was a span of 14 bases.

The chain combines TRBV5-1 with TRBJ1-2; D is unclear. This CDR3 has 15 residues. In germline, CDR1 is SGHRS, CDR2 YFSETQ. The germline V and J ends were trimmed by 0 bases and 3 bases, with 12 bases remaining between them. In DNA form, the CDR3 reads TGCGCCAGCAGCTTGGGTCTCTCCACGGACTATGGCTACACCTTC. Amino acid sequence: CASSLGLSTDYGYTF.

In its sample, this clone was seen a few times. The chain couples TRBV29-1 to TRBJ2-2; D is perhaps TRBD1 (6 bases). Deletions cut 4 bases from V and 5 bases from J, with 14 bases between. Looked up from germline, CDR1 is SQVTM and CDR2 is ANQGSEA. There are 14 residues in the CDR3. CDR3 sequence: CSVARTAGTGELFF. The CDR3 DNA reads TGCAGCGTTGCTCGGACAGCTGGGACCGGGGAGCTGTTTTTT.

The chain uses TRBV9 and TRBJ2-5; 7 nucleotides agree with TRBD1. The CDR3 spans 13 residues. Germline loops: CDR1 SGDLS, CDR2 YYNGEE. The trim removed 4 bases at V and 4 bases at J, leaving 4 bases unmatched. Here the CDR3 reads CASSNRQGETQYF. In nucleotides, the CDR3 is TGTGCCAGCAGCAACCGACAGGGAGAGACCCAGTACTTC.

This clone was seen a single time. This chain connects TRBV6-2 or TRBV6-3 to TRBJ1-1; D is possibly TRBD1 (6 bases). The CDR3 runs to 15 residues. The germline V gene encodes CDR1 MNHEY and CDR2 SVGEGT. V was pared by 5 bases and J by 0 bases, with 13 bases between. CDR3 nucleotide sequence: TGTGCCAGCAGTCTCCCCCCAGGGGTGAACACTGAAGCTTTCTTT. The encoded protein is CASSLPPGVNTEAFF.